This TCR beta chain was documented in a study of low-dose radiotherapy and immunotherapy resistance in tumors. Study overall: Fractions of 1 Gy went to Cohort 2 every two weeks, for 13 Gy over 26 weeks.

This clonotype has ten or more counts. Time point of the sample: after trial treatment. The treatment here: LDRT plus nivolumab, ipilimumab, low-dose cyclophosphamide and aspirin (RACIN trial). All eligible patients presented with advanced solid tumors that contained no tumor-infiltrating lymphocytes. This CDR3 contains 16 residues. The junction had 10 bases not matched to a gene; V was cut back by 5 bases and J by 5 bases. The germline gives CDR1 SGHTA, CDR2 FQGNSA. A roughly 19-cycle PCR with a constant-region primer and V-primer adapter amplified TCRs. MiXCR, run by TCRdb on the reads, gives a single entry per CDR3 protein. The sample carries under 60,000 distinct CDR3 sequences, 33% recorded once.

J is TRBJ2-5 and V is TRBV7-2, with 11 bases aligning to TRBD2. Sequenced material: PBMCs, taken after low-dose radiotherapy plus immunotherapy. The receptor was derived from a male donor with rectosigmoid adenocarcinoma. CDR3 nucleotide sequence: TGTGCCAGCAGCGTACTAGCGGGAGCAGTAGGGGAGACCCAGTACTTC. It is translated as CASSVLAGAVGETQYF.